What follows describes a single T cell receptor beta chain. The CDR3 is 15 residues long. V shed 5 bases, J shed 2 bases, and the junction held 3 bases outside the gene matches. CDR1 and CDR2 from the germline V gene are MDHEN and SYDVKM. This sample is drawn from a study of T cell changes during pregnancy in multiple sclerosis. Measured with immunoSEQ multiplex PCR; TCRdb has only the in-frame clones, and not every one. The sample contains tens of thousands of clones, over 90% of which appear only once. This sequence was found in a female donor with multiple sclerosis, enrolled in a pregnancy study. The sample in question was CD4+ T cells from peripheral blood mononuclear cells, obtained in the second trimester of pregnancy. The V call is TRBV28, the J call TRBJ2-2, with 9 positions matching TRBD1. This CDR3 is CASSTGQGNTGELFF. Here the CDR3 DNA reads TGTGCCAGCAGTACGGGACAGGGAAACACCGGGGAGCTGTTTTTT.